This T cell receptor (beta chain) is drawn from a study of beta chain features in type 1 diabetes. Study-level points and caveats: Shortening of TCRB CDR3s, moderate but significant, appeared in all four CD4+ subsets of Type 1 diabetes patients.

A remark on this clone: The antigen is unknown.

Germline loops: CDR1 SGHTA, CDR2 FQGNSA. CDR3 size: 16 residues. After removal of 2 bases from V and 7 bases from J, the junction contained 8 bases not matched to a gene. Since all of the isolated RNA was reverse transcribed, expressed TCRB transcripts were what got sequenced. The protocol was immunoSEQ multiplex PCR, while the TCRdb copy is restricted to in-frame clones and leaves out a portion. The sample has around 690,000 clones; around 12% are singletons. Sequencing input: naive CD4+ T cells from blood. V usage is TRBV7-2 and J usage is TRBJ2-1, with 10 bases matching TRBD2. This receptor was identified in a man aged 25 to 40 with type 1 diabetes. The CDR3 DNA follows: TGTGCCAGCAGCTTACTTGCTAGCGGGGGTGGGAATGAGCAGTTCTTC. Translation gives CASSLLASGGGNEQFF. The variable domain in full, with the rest retrieved from reference TRBV7-2 and TRBJ2-1, is GAGVSQSPSNKVTEKGKDVELRCDPISGHTALYWYRQSLGQGLEFLIYFQGNSAPDKSGLPSDRFSAERTGGSVSTLTIQRTQQEDSAVYLCASSLLASGGGNEQFFGPGTRLTVL.